The 32 T cell receptor beta chains presented below share a single source sample, sequenced in a study of regulatory T cells in long-lasting Graves disease. Relying on iRepertoire HTBI primers and Arm-PCR of CDR3 regions, the team built TCR beta libraries. MiXCR, run by TCRdb on the multiplex PCR reads, gives a single entry per CDR3 protein. The sample comprises 500,000 to 700,000 distinct CDR3 sequences, 25% to 30% of which are singletons, and 42% rests with the top ten. Noted time point: persistent/refractory GD, antithyroid drugs over 5 years with positive TRAb. Making the TCR library involved RNA that had been extracted from PBMCs. Sequenced material: peripheral blood mononuclear cells (PBMCs), taken when the disease was refractory, from a patient treated with antithyroid drugs. Receptors originate from a female donor with Graves disease.

The table lists this clonotype with a few counts. The V call is TRBV12-3 or TRBV12-4, the J call TRBJ1-5; D unclear. This CDR3 contains 16 residues. The V gene lost 6 bases and the J gene lost 4 bases, with 19 bases spanning the gap. Here the CDR3 reads CASSYTDPGVNQPQHF. In DNA, the CDR3 is TGTGCCAGCAGCTACACGGACCCGGGAGTGAATCAGCCCCAGCATTTT.

This chain uses TRBV12-3 or TRBV12-4 with TRBJ1-4; tentatively, D is TRBD1 (5 bases). V was pared by 6 bases and J by 8 bases, with 19 bases between. The CDR3 totals 15 residues. DNA of the CDR3: TGTGCCAGCAGCTCGGAACCGGGGCCGCAGGAAAAACTGTTTTTT. It encodes CASSSEPGPQEKLFF.

This clonotype occurred many times. The chain couples TRBV5-1 to TRBJ1-4, with 10 bases identical to TRBD1. V lost 5 bases and J lost 8; bases outside the gene matches: 9. CDR1 and CDR2 from the germline V gene are SGHRS and YFSETQ. This CDR3 is 15 amino acids long. Here the CDR3 DNA reads TGCGCCAGCAGAACACGGGACAGGGGAAGGGAAAAACTGTTTTTT. Amino acids: CASRTRDRGREKLFF. The full variable domain, its missing parts supplied by reference TRBV5-1 and TRBJ1-4, is KAGVTQTPRYLIKTRGQQVTLSCSPISGHRSVSWYQQTPGQGLQFLFEYFSETQRNKGNFPGRFSGRQFSNSRSEMNVSTLELGDSALYLCASRTRDRGREKLFFGSGTQLSVL.

This chain connects TRBV10-3 to TRBJ2-2; TRBD2 is a possible D gene (5 bases). The length of the CDR3 is 15 residues. Trimming removed 6 bases from V and 5 bases from J, with 16 bases in between. The germline gives CDR1 ENHRY, CDR2 SYGVKD. Here the CDR3 reads CAIRDLGGPTGELFF. CDR3 nucleotides: TGTGCCATCAGGGACCTAGGAGGCCCGACCGGGGAGCTGTTTTTT.

This clonotype has just a few counts. V and J are TRBV29-1 and TRBJ1-1; D unresolved. Germline lookup yields CDR1 SQVTM and CDR2 ANQGSEA. The CDR3 runs to 13 residues. V shed 6 bases and J shed 0 bases, with 11 bases lying between them. The CDR3 loop reads CSVTWTVNTEAFF. The CDR3 DNA follows: TGCAGCGTGACCTGGACGGTGAACACTGAAGCTTTCTTT.

The gene calls are TRBV6-1 and TRBJ1-3; D gene unclear. The germline CDR1 and CDR2 sequences are MNHNS and SASEGT. The CDR3 spans 15 residues. V was clipped by 2 bases and J by 0 bases, with 8 bases between them. The CDR3 is CASSERSRSGNTIYF. The CDR3 coding sequence is TGTGCCAGCAGTGAACGGTCCCGCTCTGGAAACACCATATATTTT.

This clonotype was seen at least ten times. The J gene is TRBJ2-7, the V gene TRBV20-1; D is ambiguous. V gave up 3 bases and J gave up 3 bases, with 15 bases separating them. The CDR3 is 14 amino acids. The V gene's germline CDR1 is DFQATT and CDR2 SNEGSKA (reference sequence). The CDR3 protein is CSARSTANDYEQYF. The CDR3 bases are TGCAGTGCTAGGTCAACAGCGAACGACTACGAGCAGTACTTC.

The chain combines TRBV20-1 with TRBJ1-5, with D maybe TRBD1 (6 bases). Germline lookup yields CDR1 DFQATT and CDR2 SNEGSKA (reference sequence). CDR3 size: 14 residues. Trimming removed 1 base at V and 0 bases at J, with 7 bases between. CDR3 nucleotides: TGCAGTGCTAGAGTGGGGGCTAGCAATCAGCCCCAGCATTTT. Residues: CSARVGASNQPQHF.

For the CDR3, the DNA is TGTGCCAGTTCTTACCAGGCCGGGGACAGTGAAGCTTTCTTT. It codes for CASSYQAGDSEAFF. This rearrangement joins TRBV19 to TRBJ1-1, with TRBD1 matching over 7 bases. CDR3 length equals 14 residues. Losses at the gene ends were 8 bases for V and 7 bases for J; bases not matched to a gene: 13. Germline CDR1 is LNHDA and CDR2 is SQIVND (reference sequence).

This clonotype was seen repeatedly, ten times or more. The V and J genes are TRBV2 and TRBJ2-5; D gene uncertain. The CDR3 runs to 14 residues. Trimming shortened V by 2 bases and J by 1 base, and 8 bases separated the two germline ends. Germline assignment: CDR1 SNHLY and CDR2 FYNNEI. The CDR3 region is CASSETRSQETQYF. DNA for the CDR3: TGTGCCAGCAGTGAAACCCGCAGCCAAGAGACCCAGTACTTC.

The chain joins TRBV11-2 to TRBJ2-2, with 8 bases that match TRBD1. The V gene's germline CDR1 is SGHAT and CDR2 FQNNGV. This CDR3 has 15 residues. The junction had 6 bases not matched to a gene; V was cut back by 5 bases and J by 4 bases. In nucleotides, the CDR3 is TGTGCCAGCAGCCGACAGGGGTTCGGCACCGGGGAGCTGTTTTTT. Amino acid sequence: CASSRQGFGTGELFF.

This chain joins TRBV28 and TRBJ2-1; possible D gene TRBD2, 7 bases. The CDR3 extends over 16 amino acids. V lost 8 bases and J lost 3, with 20 bases in between. Germline V lookup: CDR1 MDHEN, CDR2 SYDVKM. Written as DNA, the CDR3 is TGTGCCAGCCCCGGTAGTGGGGGGGGCTTCTACAATGAGCAGTTCTTC. It specifies CASPGSGGGFYNEQFF.

Only a few counts were recorded for this clonotype. V and J are TRBV20-1 and TRBJ1-6; tentative D call: TRBD1 (6 bases). V was clipped by 0 bases and J by 5 bases, with 11 bases between them. This CDR3 comprises 15 residues. The germline V gene encodes CDR1 DFQATT and CDR2 SNEGSKA (reference sequence). DNA for the CDR3: TGCAGTGCTAGAGATACAGGGAGGGATAATTCACCCCTCCACTTT. Encoded protein: CSARDTGRDNSPLHF.

The chain has TRBV30 and TRBJ2-3; TRBD2 matches at 11 bases. Unmatched junction bases numbered 5, after V lost 5 bases and J lost 4 bases. This CDR3 is 14 amino acids long. From germline, CDR1 is GTSNPN and CDR2 SVGIG (reference sequence). CDR3: CAWDSGRAPDTQYF. CDR3 sequence (DNA): TGTGCCTGGGATAGCGGGAGGGCCCCAGATACGCAGTATTTT.

This clonotype was seen only once. This rearrangement joins TRBV7-9 to TRBJ2-7; 13 nucleotides line up with TRBD2. Germline CDR1 SEHNR, CDR2 FQNEAQ (reference sequence). J gave up 4 bases and V 8 bases, and 20 bases lay outside the gene matches. The CDR3 consists of 19 residues. CDR3 sequence (DNA): TGTGCCAGCTCGGGGGTGGGACTAGCGGGAAAGTCGGGGGTTTACGAGCAGTACTTC. It specifies CASSGVGLAGKSGVYEQYF.

The CDR3 nucleotides read TGTGCCAGCAGTTTGGACGTTAGCACAGATACGCAGTATTTT. This gives the protein CASSLDVSTDTQYF. The gene calls are TRBV28 and TRBJ2-3; D is ambiguous. The CDR3 is 14 residues long. Germline CDR1 is MDHEN and CDR2 is SYDVKM. V was trimmed by 3 bases and J by 0 bases, leaving 7 bases between them.

This clonotype has just a few counts. The chain recombines TRBV12-3 or TRBV12-4 with TRBJ2-7; possible D gene TRBD2, 6 bases. Trimming stripped 6 bases from V and 3 bases from J, with 21 bases between. CDR3 size: 16 residues. This chain's CDR3 is CASSPQGLPPYYEQYF. CDR3 in DNA: TGTGCCAGCAGCCCCCAGGGACTTCCTCCTTACTACGAGCAGTACTTC.

In this sample, this clonotype turned up a few times. The chain employs TRBV7-6 and TRBJ1-1, with D maybe TRBD1 (5 bases). Trimming took off 0 bases at V and 3 bases at J, with 11 bases between the two ends. The CDR3 totals 15 residues. Germline V gene sequence: CDR1 SGHVS, CDR2 FNYEAQ. The CDR3 DNA reads as TGTGCCAGCAGCTTAGCTGGGGCAGACCACACTGAAGCTTTCTTT. Amino acid sequence: CASSLAGADHTEAFF.

The J gene is TRBJ1-4, the V gene TRBV12-3 or TRBV12-4, with a weak D call TRBD1 (6 bases). V was trimmed by 4 bases and J by 4 bases, leaving 13 bases between them. CDR3 size: 15 residues. The chain's CDR3 is CASSSGGAINEKLFF. DNA for the CDR3: TGTGCCAGCAGTTCGGGGGGCGCTATTAATGAAAAACTGTTTTTT.

This clonotype was observed at least ten times. The genes are TRBV11-2 and TRBJ2-2; 8 positions agree with TRBD2. The CDR3 is made up of 17 amino acids. Trimming cost V 2 bases and J 3 bases; bases outside gene matches: 8. The germline V gene encodes CDR1 SGHAT and CDR2 FQNNGV. The CDR3 here is CASSLRVHGRDTGELFF. Written as DNA, the CDR3 is TGTGCCAGCAGCTTACGGGTGCACGGGAGGGACACCGGGGAGCTGTTTTTT.

The rearrangement joins TRBV20-1 to TRBJ1-5; tentative D call: TRBD1 (6 bases). The V gene's germline CDR1 is DFQATT and CDR2 SNEGSKA (reference sequence). V dropped 3 bases and J dropped 0 bases, with 15 bases sitting between them. The length of the CDR3 is 16 residues. The CDR3 region has the DNA TGCAGTGCTAGTCCGACAGGACGGCATAGCAATCAGCCCCAGCATTTT. Translation gives CSASPTGRHSNQPQHF.

This clonotype has only a few counts. The CDR3 coding sequence is TGTGCCAGCAGCCTTACTAGCGGGCCCGGGGAGCTGTTTTTT. As protein: CASSLTSGPGELFF. The chain is built from TRBV7-2 and TRBJ2-2; 9 nucleotides match TRBD2. CDR3 size: 14 residues. V lost 5 bases, J lost 6 bases, and 4 bases stayed unmatched. The germline gives CDR1 SGHTA, CDR2 FQGNSA.

This clonotype was detected only a few times. The genes are TRBV29-1 and TRBJ1-2, with D unresolved. Germline-derived CDR1 and CDR2 are SQVTM and ANQGSEA. The CDR3 runs to 10 residues. V was pared by 0 bases and J by 8 bases, with 4 bases between. Here the CDR3 DNA reads TGCAGCGTTGAAGACGGAGGCTACACCTTC. As protein: CSVEDGGYTF.

This chain connects TRBV28 to TRBJ2-1; maybe TRBD2 (6 bases). The germline CDR1 and CDR2 sequences are MDHEN and SYDVKM. The CDR3 has 15 residues. The V end was cut by 6 bases, the J end by 7 bases, with 19 bases between. CDR3 loop: CASRCLGLAPNEQFF. As DNA, the CDR3 is TGTGCCAGCAGATGCTTGGGGCTAGCGCCGAATGAGCAGTTCTTC.

This clonotype occurred many times. The V and J genes are TRBV27 and TRBJ1-1; D gene ambiguous. Trimming took 4 bases from V and 3 from J, leaving 12 bases between them. CDR1 is MNHEY and CDR2 is SMNVEV in the germline V gene (reference sequence). There are 14 residues in the CDR3. As DNA, the CDR3 is TGTGCCAGCAGTTCGGCCCGGGAGTACACTGAAGCTTTCTTT. It specifies CASSSAREYTEAFF.

This clonotype was counted between two and nine times. The chain employs TRBV27 and TRBJ2-7; the match to TRBD2 covers 9 bases. V gave up 0 bases and J gave up 5 bases; unmatched junction bases: 5. Germline CDR1 reads MNHEY; CDR2 reads SMNVEV (reference sequence). The CDR3 totals 15 residues. Here the CDR3 DNA reads TGTGCCAGCAGTTTATCCCCGGGACTAGCAGACGAGCAGTACTTC. This codes for CASSLSPGLADEQYF.

V gene TRBV20-1 combines with J gene TRBJ1-5, with a weak D call TRBD1 (5 bases). V lost 1 base and J 7 bases, leaving 14 bases between the germline ends. Germline CDR1 reads DFQATT; CDR2 reads SNEGSKA (reference sequence). The CDR3 consists of 14 residues. The CDR3 region is CSARGQSMEQPQHF. DNA of the CDR3: TGCAGTGCTAGAGGACAGAGTATGGAACAGCCCCAGCATTTT.

This chain links TRBV20-1 with TRBJ1-6; TRBD1 might be the D (5 bases). Trimming stripped 2 bases from V and 10 bases from J, with 12 bases between. CDR1 is DFQATT, CDR2 SNEGSKA, per germline (reference sequence). The CDR3 contains 13 residues. The CDR3 region is CSARPGGGSPLHF. The CDR3 DNA reads as TGCAGTGCTAGACCCGGGGGAGGGTCACCCCTCCACTTT.

The J gene is TRBJ2-5, the V gene TRBV7-9, with 7 bases identical to TRBD1. The germline gives CDR1 SEHNR, CDR2 FQNEAQ (reference sequence). The CDR3 has 12 amino acids. Trimming removed 7 bases from V and 4 bases from J; junction bases left unmatched: 3. CDR3 DNA: TGTGCCAGCACTTACAGGGGAGAGACCCAGTACTTC. Its protein product is CASTYRGETQYF.

The chain joins TRBV6-1 to TRBJ2-1, with D possibly matching TRBD2 (7 bases). This CDR3 is 15 amino acids long. Trimming removed 1 base from V and 7 bases from J, with 14 bases in between. The germline V gene encodes CDR1 MNHNS and CDR2 SASEGT. Here the CDR3 DNA reads TGTGCCAGCAGTGAAGGGGGGGCCGGGAGGAATGAGCAGTTCTTC. This encodes CASSEGGAGRNEQFF.

The sample holds many counts of this clonotype. The rearrangement joins TRBV2 to TRBJ1-2, with D possibly TRBD1 on 5 matching bases. V lost 3 bases to trimming and J lost 0 bases, with 14 bases between them. Germline CDR1 reads SNHLY; CDR2 reads FYNNEI. The CDR3 is made up of 16 amino acids. CDR3 nucleotide sequence: TGTGCCAGCAGTGATCTCGCGGGGGGATCTAACTATGGCTACACCTTC. This codes for CASSDLAGGSNYGYTF.

This clonotype was seen more than once but under ten times. The V gene is TRBV20-1, the J gene TRBJ1-5; D is perhaps TRBD1 (6 bases). Trimming took 7 bases from V and 0 from J, leaving 10 bases between them. Germline V gene lookup returns CDR1 DFQATT and CDR2 SNEGSKA (reference sequence). The CDR3 is 13 amino acids. CDR3 protein: CSVGQFSNQPQHF. CDR3 nucleotides: TGCAGTGTTGGACAGTTTAGCAATCAGCCCCAGCATTTT.